These T cell receptor beta chains were read from a single sample in a study of regulatory and conventional T cells in RAG deficiency. Repertoires were generated with immunoSEQ multiplex PCR, while TCRdb's copy carries only in-frame clones and drops some. The sample holds tens of thousands of clones; approximately 90% are singletons and the top ten take roughly 0.74%. The data were also submitted as part of a second study, on regulatory T cells.

The sample was Tregs sorted from blood. The receptors originated from a human donor in good health. Each CDR3 is given with its conserved first and last residue. Fields, in order: D gene, V gene, CDR3 length, J gene, CDR3 protein. The D gene is left open where the match is weak.

NA	TRBV12-5	15	TRBJ2-1	CASGLVLGGKDEQFF
NA	TRBV18	14	TRBJ1-1	CASSPLLEEAEAFF
TRBD2	TRBV10-3	18	TRBJ2-3	CAISESRPSGGAGDTQYF
NA	TRBV19	14	TRBJ2-5	CASSIDLGKETQYF
NA	TRBV6-1	13	TRBJ1-5	CASSESHNQPQHF
TRBD1	TRBV5-8	14	TRBJ1-2	CASSFFRQGAGYTF
NA	TRBV10-3	16	TRBJ2-3	CAISGGRLARPDTQYF
TRBD2	TRBV9	17	TRBJ2-2	CASSGLAGGHFGGELFF
NA	TRBV5-1	17	TRBJ2-1	CASSFATGGSSYNEQFF
NA	TRBV2	13	TRBJ2-7	CASSVDLSYEQYF
TRBD1	TRBV28	14	TRBJ1-6	CASSPDRANSPLHF
NA	TRBV5-8	15	TRBJ2-1	CASSLGQGGDNEQFF
NA	TRBV30	11	TRBJ2-1	CAWSVVDEQFF
NA	TRBV6-6	12	TRBJ1-1	CASSSPITEAFF
NA	TRBV11-2	15	TRBJ2-3	CASSLGRGSTDTQYF
TRBD1	TRBV10-3	14	TRBJ1-2	CAISERGQGGGYTF
NA	TRBV2	11	TRBJ1-1	CASSDDTEAFF
NA	TRBV5-1	13	TRBJ2-5	CASSFQGPETQYF
NA	TRBV28	12	TRBJ1-2	CASKESNYGYTF
TRBD2	TRBV12-5	18	TRBJ2-2	CASGSLILGGSDSGELFF
NA	TRBV9	12	TRBJ2-5	CASSVEGETQYF
NA	TRBV5-1	14	TRBJ2-3	CASSLAVSTDTQYF
NA	TRBV6-5	14	TRBJ1-1	CASKPGSPTGEAFF
NA	TRBV6-5	11	TRBJ1-2	CASSYNYGYTF
NA	TRBV6-5	13	TRBJ1-1	CATQRAGYTEAFF
NA	TRBV5-1	14	TRBJ2-7	CASGVRDGGYEQYF
NA	TRBV30	13	TRBJ2-5	CAWRTWGRETQYF
NA	TRBV19	15	TRBJ2-1	CASSLRGTSYNEQFF
TRBD2	TRBV11-1	16	TRBJ2-1	CASTLLGRGGAVEQFF
NA	TRBV7-3	15	TRBJ2-3	CASSQTGLSTDTQYF
NA	TRBV5-4	12	TRBJ2-2	CASSHNTGELFF
TRBD1	TRBV2	12	TRBJ1-2	CASKTGDYGYTF
NA	TRBV20-1	11	TRBJ2-7	CSARGGYEQYF